Detailed here is one T cell receptor beta chain. Its antigen specificity is not known. No much larger clonotype is one base removed from it; base qualities were not supplied. The donors were included in the validation cohort of 90 to 150 subjects, a group kept apart from the approximately 700-subject first cohort. Receptor amplification or capture employed the immunoSEQ multiplex PCR assay. The authors' analysis ran thus. A statistical classification framework was built to diagnose cytomegalovirus status from the catalog of TCR beta chain sequences. In its TCRdb copy, this immuneACCESS table keeps in-frame sequences only and misses some clones. Where compared with another copy, unresolved V genes explain less than half of these, and the others have no known cause. Clone size and V and J calls were adopted from that table, with D and trimming inferred from the DNA. This sample has 200,000 to 250,000 clones in its table, and just over 90% of those were observed once. Of the sample, approximately 0.99% is held by the ten largest clones.

The data stem from a study of cytomegalovirus exposure and HLA in healthy donors (dated by TCRdb to about 2017). Describing the broader study: A later analysis indicated that the 90 to 150 validation repertoires were generated on the platform also employed for the 700 or so repertoires of the first cohort. The study was designed to test whether signatures of past pathogen exposure could be identified by cataloging public T cell receptors. Along with the approximately 700-subject first cohort, a separate validation cohort of about 110 different subjects was used. The study combined high-throughput TCR immunosequencing, statistical association of individual TCRs with disease status, and machine learning to predict cytomegalovirus infection status. General findings and caveats noted by the study authors: A later analysis lacked HLA typing for the validation cohort, so it scored co-occurrence in that cohort across all 110 or so repertoires. Three of the identified cytomegalovirus-associated TCR beta chains were confirmed in vitro to be specific for cytomegalovirus antigens. In a later analysis, TCRs clustered in the first cohort were found to also tend to co-occur in the roughly 120 validation repertoires, with 94% of cluster scores above 0. The classifier was reported to diagnose cytomegalovirus status with high specificity and sensitivity in both the original and validation cohorts. The study listed over 150 TCR beta chains as associated with cytomegalovirus. Across donors, most TCR sequences were observed very rarely, whereas some public TCRs were present in many individuals. It was suggested by the authors that the approach could potentially be generalized to other disease states and immunological phenotypes.

The CDR3 has 14 amino acids, counting the end cysteine and phenylalanine. CDR3 DNA only is kept here, 42 bases in frame from base 1. V is pruned by 4 bases and J by 3 bases, leaving 4 bases of the junction without a gene match. Based on the germline V gene (reference sequence), the CDR1 and CDR2 sequences are WNHNN and SYGVQD. Sequencing was carried out using PBMCs. The V and J genes are TRBV10-1 and TRBJ1-2; TRBD1 lines up with 8 middle nucleotides. The TCR comes from a young woman in good health and CMV-seronegative. The encoded CDR3 is CASSGQGFYYGYTF. The DNA reads TGCGCCAGCAGTGGACAGGGGTTTTACTATGGCTACACCTTC.